This paragraph covers one T cell receptor beta chain sequence. These data belong to a study of blood T cell repertoires in COVID-19. Study in general: From the United States, Italy and Spain came samples of acute and convalescent COVID-19. Nucleic acid was either cDNA or gDNA, and it came from T cells, B-cell-depleted T cells, or PBMCs.

In the authors' workflow: For nucleated cells, counts were estimated from reference gene primer amplification. Measured with immunoSEQ multiplex PCR; TCRdb has only the in-frame clones, and not every one. V and J calls and clone size are those listed in that table; D and trimming were worked out from the DNA. The sample yields just over 650,000 clones, approximately 90% seen once. V trimming: 6 bases; J trimming: 3 bases; junction bases outside the gene matches: 7. The CDR3 has 14 amino acids. Per germline, CDR1 SQVTM and CDR2 ANQGSEA. This sequence was found in a woman aged 18-29 years with acute or convalescent COVID-19. The sample consisted of peripheral blood. The chain links TRBV29-1 to TRBJ1-5; 8 bases are shared with TRBD1. DNA for the CDR3: TGCAGCGTCGCCCTGGACAGGGTCAATCAGCCCCAGCATTTT. Its protein is CSVALDRVNQPQHF.